A single TCR beta chain is shown here with its context. This receptor's antigen is unknown. The input lacks base qualities; no much larger clone sits a single base away. This entry comes from a study of T cell clones after liver transplantation (dated by TCRdb to about 2019). Regarding the research as a whole: ITN030ST, the source of the samples, was a randomized trial that attempted immunosuppression withdrawal within 2 years of liver transplantation. Donor-reactive T cell clones were identified by TCRbeta sequencing following a pre-transplant mixed lymphocyte reaction and were subsequently tracked in post-transplant blood. As an antigen-independent comparator for the donor-reactive sequences, third party-reactive TCRbeta sequences from pre-transplant MLRs were identified as well. Three of the eight recipients were HCV-positive; the others were transplanted for non-autoimmune, non-viral indications. The subjects received no induction therapy and were kept on standard immunosuppression until randomization at 12-24 months post-transplant. To count as tolerant, a recipient had to stay completely off immunosuppression for at least one year without liver enzymes climbing beyond twice the upper limit of normal. Blood samples were collected pre-transplant, pre-randomization before withdrawal, and post-randomization after either full withdrawal or failed withdrawal. The study cohort included 8 liver transplant recipients, of whom 3 were classified as tolerant and 5 as non-tolerant. Overall study results and their limits: In two subjects, low numbers of available donor cells limited the measurable donor-reactive repertoire. After accounting for repertoire turnover, donor-reactive detection was significantly reduced in 7 of 8 subjects for CD4 and 8 of 8 for CD8. Because no allograft tissue specimens were available, donor-reactive T cells may have migrated into the graft instead of being deleted. Conclusions were preliminary, limited by small, heterogeneous patient numbers and non-standardized post-transplant time points. The decline in donor-reactive sequences exceeded the decline in third party-reactive sequences, suggesting partial antigen-specific deletion that was unrelated to withdrawal success. A significant post-transplant decrease in circulating donor-reactive CD4 TCRbeta sequences was observed in most of the 8 subjects, irrespective of tolerance or HCV status.

Using immunoSEQ, frozen genomic DNA was subjected to high-throughput TCRbeta CDR3 sequencing, a process that included PCR amplification, mapping, bias correction and internal controls. The study's own analysis went as follows. Only productive rearrangements were retained, with each unique TCRbeta sequence defined by its CDR3 nucleotide sequence together with its V and J gene. Donor-reactive sequences required at least 5-fold expansion in CFSE-low cells versus unstimulated pre-transplant cells and at least 0.01% frequency. To ensure at least 90% detection power, minimum frequency thresholds were set for each subject based on that subject's lowest-template unstimulated sample. Jensen-Shannon divergence between the top 1000 TCRbeta sequences post- versus pre-transplant served as the measure of repertoire turnover. Two-sided Fisher's exact tests were used to test for changes in how often donor-reactive sequences were detected. This is the immuneACCESS table as TCRdb keeps it, with only in-frame sequences that have V and J called. A part of the clones is gone; compared with another copy, unresolved V genes explain less than half, and the rest is unexplained. V, J and clone size are those of that table, while D and trimming were read from the DNA. The sample table records 40,000 to 65,000 clones; approximately 84% of these occur just once. The top ten clones comprise approximately 8% of the sample.

The CDR3 spans 13 residues, from the cysteine through the phenylalanine. Only the CDR3 portion is preserved as DNA: 39 bases, with reading frame beginning at the first base. At the junction V is shortened by 5 bases and J by 7 bases, with 11 bases in between. The germline V gene gives CDR1 as MDHEN and CDR2 as SYDVKM. The meaning of the sample's time point label: pre-transplant. Thawed unstimulated PBMCs were stained for CD3, CD4 and CD8 and FACS-sorted into CD3+CD4+ and CD3+CD8+ populations. Randomization to immunosuppression withdrawal applied to every one of the 8 studied subjects. The Qiagen DNeasy Blood and Tissue Kit was used to isolate genomic DNA.

The source is a human donor who received a liver transplant. This specimen was CD4+ T cells from blood, taken before liver transplant. The rearranged chain carries TRBV28 and TRBJ1-4; no D segment can be confidently identified. Read as DNA, the sequence is TGTGCCAGCAGTACAGTCACTGGTGAAAAACTGTTTTTT. This translates into CASSTVTGEKLFF. The CDR3 plus the reference TRBV28 and TRBJ1-4 genes for the other parts give the full variable domain: DVKVTQSSRYLVKRTGEKVFLECVQDMDHENMFWYRQDPGLGLRLIYFSYDVKMKEKGDIPEGYSVSREKKERFSLILESASTNQTSMYLCASSTVTGEKLFFGSGTQLSVL.